This T cell receptor beta chain stems from a study of blood T cell repertoires in COVID-19. V was pared by 1 base and J by 1 base, with 7 bases between. This CDR3 is built from 14 residues. Looked up from germline, CDR1 is MGHRA and CDR2 is YSYEKL. This clone was counted once. Generated by immunoSEQ multiplex PCR, the TCRdb table keeps only in-frame clones and is missing some. Of 350,000 to 450,000 clones in the sample, over 75% were seen once. This chain connects TRBV4-1 to TRBJ1-2; D is uncertain. The sequenced material came from PBMCs or T cells enriched from blood (not recorded which). The sequence was obtained from a young man who had recovered from COVID-19. This CDR3 is CASSQVRGNYGYTF. The CDR3 region has the DNA TGCGCCAGCAGCCAAGTCCGGGGTAACTATGGCTACACCTTC.